This TCR beta chain was observed in a study of blood T cells in healthy people across ages (dated by TCRdb to 2014 to 2015). The study in broad terms: In model experiments, template switching captured roughly one uniquely barcoded TCR beta cDNA molecule for every two T cells. Using deep sequencing normalized with unique cDNA molecular identifiers, the study measured how TCR beta repertoire diversity changes with age. The donors were split into four age groups: young (average about 16 years), middle-aged (about 40), aged (roughly 60) and long-lived (about 74). To avoid experimental bias, donors of different ages were randomly spread across the sequencing lanes. Using the same blood draw, the study looked at two additional independent replicas of 1 million unique cDNA reads for two donors, one aged 18 to 29 and the other aged 80 or older.

Trimming takes 5 bases from V and 2 bases from J, and the germline ends sit 15 bases apart. Spanning cysteine to phenylalanine, the CDR3 consists of 14 amino acids. Only the CDR3 region is kept as DNA, spanning 42 bases read in frame from base 1. The CDR1 and CDR2 encoded by the germline V gene (reference sequence) are DFQATT and SNEGSKA. Library generation was performed with 5' RACE. TCRdb lists the instrument as Illumina HiSeq 2500. The second PCR ran for roughly 7 to 11 cycles and used a J-beta primer mix along with a sample-barcoded 5' primer. Each TCR beta cDNA molecule received a unique molecular identifier from a template-switch 5' adaptor carrying 12 random nucleotides. Each sample yielded at least 2.5 million CDR3-containing paired-end reads. All of the RNA was converted into first-strand cDNA using the Mint cDNA synthesis kit, with a TRBC-specific oligonucleotide serving as the primer. Following uracil-DNA glycosylase treatment, all cDNA underwent a first 18-cycle PCR with the universal primers M1SS and BC2_uni_R. The paper's data handling went like this. For normalization, 1 million high-quality reads, each with a distinct molecular identifier, were randomly selected from each sample. Reads sharing molecular identifiers were discarded rather than binned into consensus sequences. MiTCR, set to a Q25 quality threshold and the strictest error-elimination algorithm, was used for CDR3 identification, clonotype clustering and error correction. A nonparametric unseen species model using Euler transformation provided a lower-bound estimate of total TCR beta diversity. TCRdb redid the processing of the public reads, applying fastp at Q25 and MiXCR, and retained in-frame beta chains. Rows matching on CDR3 protein sequence are summarized as one entry with the most common DNA and genes. Clone size and V and J calls follow TCRdb, not the original study. The sample table shows about 1.7 million distinct CDR3 sequences, and 28% are seen once. The ten largest make up 7.7% of the sample.

The 35 to 40 donors, aged about 6 to 95 years, were systemically healthy Caucasian individuals from Russia. Each donor gave about 9.8 milliliters of peripheral blood, drawn into EDTA-treated Vacutainer tubes. Ficoll-Paque density-gradient centrifugation was used to isolate PBMCs, with at least 7 million obtained per sample. Total RNA, at least 6 micrograms per sample, was extracted from PBMCs with Trizol reagent. For every donor, flow cytometry on a PBMC aliquot measured the percentage of naive CD45RAhigh/CD27high T cells. Study-wide findings and limitations: As age increased, observed TCR beta diversity per million T cells dropped in a roughly linear way, and a significant reduction was already evident by age around 41. The percentage of naive T cells measured by flow cytometry correlated strongly with observed TCR beta diversity. Because profiling used bulk unsorted PBMCs, naive and antigen-experienced compartments could not be compared conclusively. Compared with the aged group, more naive CD4+ T cells, fewer expanded clones and increased TCR diversity were shown by the long-lived group, suggesting age selection. Estimates of total diversity based on one million sequenced T cells were considered lower bounds and underestimates. The CMV infection status of donors was not known, potentially confounding age-related changes in expanded clonotypes.

Turning to this clonotype: Its antigen specificity is not known. No qualities accompany the bases; no much larger clone lies one base away.

In this chain, TRBV20-1 is recombined with TRBJ1-1; TRBD1 might be the D gene, on 6 matching bases. This TCR derives from a woman aged 25 to 39 in good health. The sequencing input was blood. The CDR3 loop reads CSAGRGQFNTEAFF. The sequence in DNA is TGCAGTGCTGGTAGAGGACAGTTTAACACTGAAGCTTTCTTT.